This T cell receptor (beta chain) appears in the sequencing data of a study of shared clonotypes between healthy human individuals. Sequenced by immunoSEQ multiplex PCR; TCRdb stores in-frame clones only, minus some. The data show millions of clones, with roughly nine tenths seen just once and over 0.12% held by the top ten. This TCR was sampled from a man younger than 30 in good health. The sequenced sample was naive CD4+ T cells sorted from blood. As to subset: CD45RA+ positively selected.

The CDR3 is CASRDYNEQFF. The CDR3 coding sequence is TGTGCCAGCAGGGACTACAATGAGCAGTTCTTC. The V and J genes are TRBV6-1 and TRBJ2-1, with unresolved D. Germline CDR1 MNHNS, CDR2 SASEGT. Trimming shortened V by 6 bases and J by 3 bases, and 3 bases separated the two germline ends. The CDR3 is 11 residues long.